These 9 T cell receptor beta chains were sequenced from one sample in a study of blood T cell repertoires in COVID-19. Measured with immunoSEQ multiplex PCR; TCRdb has only the in-frame clones, and not every one. There are 99,000 or so clones in the sample; about 75% occur only once, and approximately 19% lies in the top ten. The specimen sequenced was peripheral blood. The receptors shown here come from a woman between 70 and 85 years old with acute or convalescent COVID-19.

V gene TRBV5-5 combines with J gene TRBJ2-1; 10 nucleotides line up with TRBD2. The germline V gene encodes CDR1 SGHKS and CDR2 YYEKEE (reference sequence). V trimming: 2 bases; J trimming: 6 bases; junction bases outside the gene matches: 5. CDR3 size: 15 residues. This CDR3 reads CASSLIAGGPNEQFF. CDR3 coding DNA: TGTGCCAGCAGCTTAATAGCGGGGGGCCCCAATGAGCAGTTCTTC.

A few counts support this clone. The chain links TRBV23-1 to TRBJ1-5; maybe TRBD1 (6 bases). TRBV23-1 belongs to the ORF category, with a function that is uncertain. This CDR3 spans 13 amino acids. V lost 6 bases and J 6 bases, leaving 12 bases between the germline ends. CDR3 DNA sequence: TGCGCCAGCAGAACACAGGGCCGTCAGCCCCAGCATTTT. This codes for CASRTQGRQPQHF.

This clone was detected many times. The chain recombines TRBV5-1 with TRBJ2-3; 7 nucleotides agree with TRBD1. The CDR3 runs 13 residues. Germline assignment: CDR1 SGHRS and CDR2 YFSETQ. Germline trimming cut 5 bases from V and 2 bases from J; bases unmatched to any gene: 2. DNA of the CDR3: TGCGCCAGCAGAGGGACAGTCACAGATACGCAGTATTTT. This codes for CASRGTVTDTQYF.

The chain employs TRBV6-1 and TRBJ1-5; D remains unclear. Trimming stripped 1 base from V and 2 bases from J, with 9 bases between. In germline, CDR1 is MNHNS, CDR2 SASEGT. This CDR3 spans 15 amino acids. CDR3 amino acids: CASSEDSFGNQPQHF. DNA for the CDR3: TGTGCCAGCAGTGAAGACAGCTTCGGCAATCAGCCCCAGCATTTT.

The table lists this clone with a few counts. The J gene is TRBJ2-2, the V gene TRBV2, with 7 bases identical to TRBD1. The germline gives CDR1 SNHLY, CDR2 FYNNEI. The CDR3 has 14 amino acids. Trimming took 5 bases from V and 7 from J; bases not matched to a gene: 7. The CDR3 DNA is TGTGCCAGCAGTTCGGACAGGTTGAACGGGGAGCTGTTTTTT. It translates to CASSSDRLNGELFF.

The chain uses TRBV6-5 and TRBJ2-3, with 12 bases identical to TRBD2. The germline V gene encodes CDR1 MNHEY and CDR2 SVGAGI. This CDR3 region has 14 residues. The V gene end was trimmed by 9 bases and the J gene end by 2 bases; junction bases not matched to a gene: 3. The CDR3 protein is CASGLAGYTDTQYF. The DNA of the CDR3 is TGTGCCAGTGGACTAGCGGGGTACACAGATACGCAGTATTTT.

The chain joins TRBV12-3 or TRBV12-4 to TRBJ1-1; possibly TRBD1 for D (5 bases). The CDR3 loop spans 12 amino acids. Trimming removed 4 bases from V and 6 bases from J, with 9 bases in between. CDR3 residues: CASSWGDPEAFF. The CDR3 bases are TGTGCCAGCAGTTGGGGGGATCCTGAAGCTTTCTTT.

The chain couples TRBV7-9 to TRBJ2-4; 10 positions match TRBD1. Per the germline V gene, CDR1 is SEHNR and CDR2 is FQNEAQ (reference sequence). CDR3 length equals 15 residues. J gave up 6 bases and V 5 bases, and 7 bases lay outside the gene matches. The CDR3: CASSATGGAGNIQYF. DNA for the CDR3: TGTGCCAGCAGCGCGACAGGGGGCGCGGGAAACATTCAGTACTTC.

This clone was detected once. CDR3: CASGLTGDSHLTDTQYF. In nucleotides, the CDR3 is TGTGCCAGCGGCCTTACAGGCGACTCACACCTCACAGATACGCAGTATTTT. The chain is built from TRBV7-6 and TRBJ2-3, with D possibly matching TRBD1 (5 bases). The CDR3 sequence is 17 residues long. Germline CDR1 is SGHVS and CDR2 is FNYEAQ. V shed 8 bases and J shed 2 bases, with 23 bases lying between them. Based on the CDR3 plus reference TRBV7-6 and TRBJ2-3, the full variable domain is GAGVSQSPRYKVTKRGQDVALRCDPISGHVSLYWYRQALGQGPEFLTYFNYEAQQDKSGLPNDRFSAERPEGSISTLTIQRTEQRDSAMYRCASGLTGDSHLTDTQYFGPGTRLTVL.